This entry describes one TCR beta chain. Its matching antigen is unknown. Gene names follow the mouse nomenclature. The DNA ends 4 residues before the CDR3 does, and the rest of the CDR3 is filled in from the germline J gene. The sample carries other DNA sequences with the same CDR3. Isolated RNA was reverse transcribed into cDNA used as the sequencing template. The data were produced by immunoSEQ multiplex PCR, yet TCRdb's version contains in-frame clones alone and is incomplete. This record lists about 270,000 clones, none seen once only, and the top ten clones contain more than 0.95%. V was shortened by 1 base and J by 0 bases, with 3 bases between the two germline ends. CDR1 and CDR2 (germline): LGHNA, YNLKQL (reference sequence). The CDR3 is made up of 13 amino acids. The sample originates from a study of CD8+ T cells in alopecia areata. Study context: C3H/HeJ graft donors with spontaneous alopecia, aged about 6-12 months, supplied skin that was transplanted onto female C3H/HeJ mice aged about 6-10 weeks. Notes on the study in general: Lesional scalp displayed greater clonality than normal scalp, most notably in alopecia totalis/universalis. Besides other cells, scalp samples also yield sequences of resident alphabeta T cells from normal skin.

Combined cutaneous lymph node cells underwent sorting by CD4, CD8alpha, NKG2D, NKG2ACE and additional markers. The chain links TRBV5 to TRBJ1-1; D remains ambiguous. The material sequenced was CD4+ T cells sorted from a lymph node. The clonotype was recovered from a C3H/HeJ mouse with alopecia areata. MHC haplotype here: H2-k. CDR3 in amino acids: CASSQGENTEVFF. The CDR3 bases that were read are TGTGCCAGCAGCCAAGGGGAGAACACA.